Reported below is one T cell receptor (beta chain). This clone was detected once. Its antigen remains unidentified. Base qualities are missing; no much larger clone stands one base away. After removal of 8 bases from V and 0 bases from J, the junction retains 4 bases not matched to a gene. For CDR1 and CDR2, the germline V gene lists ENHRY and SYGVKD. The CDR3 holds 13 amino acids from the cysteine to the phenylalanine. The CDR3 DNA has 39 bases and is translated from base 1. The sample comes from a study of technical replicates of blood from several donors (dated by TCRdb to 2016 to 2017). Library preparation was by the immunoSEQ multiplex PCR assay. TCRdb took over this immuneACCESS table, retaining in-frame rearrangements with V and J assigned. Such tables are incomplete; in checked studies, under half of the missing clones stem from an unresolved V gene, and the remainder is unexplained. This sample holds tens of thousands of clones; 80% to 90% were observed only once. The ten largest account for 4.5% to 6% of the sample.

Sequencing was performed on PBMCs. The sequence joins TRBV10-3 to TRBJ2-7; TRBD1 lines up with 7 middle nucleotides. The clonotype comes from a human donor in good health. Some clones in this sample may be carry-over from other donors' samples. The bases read TGTGCCATCGGGGACAGCAGCTCCTACGAGCAGTACTTC. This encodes CAIGDSSSYEQYF.